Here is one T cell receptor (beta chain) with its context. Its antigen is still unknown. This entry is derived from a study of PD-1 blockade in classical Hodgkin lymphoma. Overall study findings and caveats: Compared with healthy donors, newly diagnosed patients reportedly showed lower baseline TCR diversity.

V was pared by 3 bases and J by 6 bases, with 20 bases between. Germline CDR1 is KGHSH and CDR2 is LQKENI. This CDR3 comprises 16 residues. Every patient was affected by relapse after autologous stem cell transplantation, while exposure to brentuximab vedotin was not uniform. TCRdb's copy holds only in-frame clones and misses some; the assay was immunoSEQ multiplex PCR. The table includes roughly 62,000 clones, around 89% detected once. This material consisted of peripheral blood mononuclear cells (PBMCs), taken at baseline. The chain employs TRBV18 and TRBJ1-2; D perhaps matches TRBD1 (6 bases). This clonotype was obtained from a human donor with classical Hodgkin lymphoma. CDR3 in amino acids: CASSPTLGQGNDGYTF. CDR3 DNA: TGTGCCAGCTCACCGACCTTAGGTCAGGGGAATGATGGCTACACCTTC. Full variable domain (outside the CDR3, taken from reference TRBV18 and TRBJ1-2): NAGVMQNPRHLVRRRGQEARLRCSPMKGHSHVYWYRQLPEEGLKFMVYLQKENIIDESGMPKERFSAEFPKEGPSILRIQQVVRGDSAAYFCASSPTLGQGNDGYTFGSGTRLTVV.